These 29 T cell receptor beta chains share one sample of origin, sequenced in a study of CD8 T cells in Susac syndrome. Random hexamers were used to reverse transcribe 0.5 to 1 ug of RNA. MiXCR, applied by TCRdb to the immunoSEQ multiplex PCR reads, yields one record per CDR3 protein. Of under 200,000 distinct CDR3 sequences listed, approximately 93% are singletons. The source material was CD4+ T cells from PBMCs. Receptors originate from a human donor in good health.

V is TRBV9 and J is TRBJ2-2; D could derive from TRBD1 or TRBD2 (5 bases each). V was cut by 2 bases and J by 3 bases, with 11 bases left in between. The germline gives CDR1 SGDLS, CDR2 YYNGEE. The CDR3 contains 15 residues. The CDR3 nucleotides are TGTGCCAGCAGCGTGTTGGGACCCGACACCGGGGAGCTGTTTTTT. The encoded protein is CASSVLGPDTGELFF. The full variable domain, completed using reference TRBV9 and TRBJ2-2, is DSGVTQTPKHLITATGQRVTLRCSPRSGDLSVYWYQQSLDQGLQFLIQYYNGEERAKGNILERFSAQQFPDLHSELNLSSLELGDSALYFCASSVLGPDTGELFFGEGSRLTVL.

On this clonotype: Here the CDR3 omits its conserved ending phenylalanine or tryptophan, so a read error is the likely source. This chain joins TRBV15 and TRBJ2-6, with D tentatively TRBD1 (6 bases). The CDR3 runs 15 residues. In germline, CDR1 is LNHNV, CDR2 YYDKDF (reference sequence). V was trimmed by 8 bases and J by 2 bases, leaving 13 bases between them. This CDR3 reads CATHRALTGANVLTL. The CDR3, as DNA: TGTGCCACCCACAGGGCCCTCACTGGGGCCAACGTCCTGACTCTC.

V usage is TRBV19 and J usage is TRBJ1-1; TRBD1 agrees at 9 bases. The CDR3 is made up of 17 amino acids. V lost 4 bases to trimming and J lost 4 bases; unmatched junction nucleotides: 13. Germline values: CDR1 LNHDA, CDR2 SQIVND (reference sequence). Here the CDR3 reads CASSTKGTGTMGTEAFF. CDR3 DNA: TGTGCCAGTAGTACCAAAGGGACAGGGACAATGGGCACTGAAGCTTTCTTT.

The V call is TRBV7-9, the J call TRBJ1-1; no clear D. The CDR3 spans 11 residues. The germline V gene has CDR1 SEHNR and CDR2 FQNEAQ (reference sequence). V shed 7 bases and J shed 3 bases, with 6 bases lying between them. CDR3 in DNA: TGTGCCAGCATCGAGGACACTGAAGCTTTCTTT. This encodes CASIEDTEAFF.

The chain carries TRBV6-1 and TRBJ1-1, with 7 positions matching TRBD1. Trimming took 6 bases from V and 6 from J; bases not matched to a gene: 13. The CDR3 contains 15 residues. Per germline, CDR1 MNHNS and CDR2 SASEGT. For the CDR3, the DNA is TGTGCCAGCAGCCAGGGGGGGAACAGAGCTCCTGAAGCTTTCTTT. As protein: CASSQGGNRAPEAFF.

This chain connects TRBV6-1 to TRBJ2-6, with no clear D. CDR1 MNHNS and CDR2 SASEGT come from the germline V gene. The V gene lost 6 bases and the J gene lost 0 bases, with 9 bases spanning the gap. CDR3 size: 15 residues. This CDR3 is CASRAMGSGANVLTF. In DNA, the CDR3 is TGTGCCAGCAGGGCGATGGGCTCTGGGGCCAACGTCCTGACTTTC.

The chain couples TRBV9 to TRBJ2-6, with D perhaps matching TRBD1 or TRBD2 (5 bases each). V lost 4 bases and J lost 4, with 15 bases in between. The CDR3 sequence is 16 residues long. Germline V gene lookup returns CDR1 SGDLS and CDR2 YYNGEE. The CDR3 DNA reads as TGTGCCAGCAGCTCCCAAGCCGGGACCGGGGCCAACGTCCTGACTTTC. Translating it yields CASSSQAGTGANVLTF.

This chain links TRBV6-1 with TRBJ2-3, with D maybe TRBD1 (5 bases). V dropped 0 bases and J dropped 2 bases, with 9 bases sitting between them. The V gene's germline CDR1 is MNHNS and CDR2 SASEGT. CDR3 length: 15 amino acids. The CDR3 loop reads CASSEAQVNTDTQYF. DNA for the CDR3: TGTGCCAGCAGTGAAGCACAGGTGAACACAGATACGCAGTATTTT.

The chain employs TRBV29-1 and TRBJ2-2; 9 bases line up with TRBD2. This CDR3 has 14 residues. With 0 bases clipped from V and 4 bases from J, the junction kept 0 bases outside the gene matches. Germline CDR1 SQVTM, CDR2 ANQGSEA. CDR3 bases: TGCAGCGTTGAAGATAGCGGGAGCACCGGGGAGCTGTTTTTT. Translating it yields CSVEDSGSTGELFF.

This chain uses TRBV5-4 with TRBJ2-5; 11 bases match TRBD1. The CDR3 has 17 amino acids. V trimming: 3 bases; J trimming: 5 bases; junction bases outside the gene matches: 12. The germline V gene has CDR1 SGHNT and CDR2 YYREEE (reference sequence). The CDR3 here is CASSSYRDRGSRETQYF. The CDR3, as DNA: TGTGCCAGCAGCTCATACCGGGACAGGGGGAGTAGGGAGACCCAGTACTTC.

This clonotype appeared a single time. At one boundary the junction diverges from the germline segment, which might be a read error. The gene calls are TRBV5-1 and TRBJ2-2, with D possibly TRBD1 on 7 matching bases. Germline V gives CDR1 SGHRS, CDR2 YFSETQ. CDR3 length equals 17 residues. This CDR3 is CASSPNMEGAKTGELFF. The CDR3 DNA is TGCGCCAGCAGCCCCAACATGGAGGGGGCGAAGACCGGGGAGCTGTTTTTT.

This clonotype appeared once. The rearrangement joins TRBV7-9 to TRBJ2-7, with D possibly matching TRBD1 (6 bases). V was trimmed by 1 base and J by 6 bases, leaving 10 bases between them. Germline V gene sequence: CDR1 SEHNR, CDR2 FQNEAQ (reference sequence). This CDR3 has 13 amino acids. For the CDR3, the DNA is TGTGCCAGCAGCTTAGAGGGGGTTGGCGAGCAGTACGTC. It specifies CASSLEGVGEQYV.

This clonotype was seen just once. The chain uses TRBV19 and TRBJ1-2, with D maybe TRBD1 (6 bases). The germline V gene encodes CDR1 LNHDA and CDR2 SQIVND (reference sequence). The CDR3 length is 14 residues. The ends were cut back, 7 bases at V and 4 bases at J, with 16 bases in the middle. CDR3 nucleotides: TGTGCCAGTAAGCGAGGACAGACCCTCTATGGCTACACCTTC. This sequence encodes CASKRGQTLYGYTF. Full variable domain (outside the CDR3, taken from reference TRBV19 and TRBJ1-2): DGGITQSPKYLFRKEGQNVTLSCEQNLNHDAMYWYRQDPGQGLRLIYYSQIVNDFQKGDIAEGYSVSREKKESFPLTVTSAQKNPTAFYLCASKRGQTLYGYTFGSGTRLTVV.

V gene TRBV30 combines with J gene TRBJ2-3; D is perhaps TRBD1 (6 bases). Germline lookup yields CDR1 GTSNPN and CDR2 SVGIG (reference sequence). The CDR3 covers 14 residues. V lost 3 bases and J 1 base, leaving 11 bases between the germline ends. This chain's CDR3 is CAWSLGQRTDTQYF. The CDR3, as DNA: TGTGCCTGGAGCTTAGGACAGCGCACAGATACGCAGTATTTT. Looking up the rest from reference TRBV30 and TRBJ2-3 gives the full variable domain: SQTIHQWPATLVQPVGSPLSLECTVEGTSNPNLYWYRQAAGRGLQLLFYSVGIGQISSEVPQNLSASRPQDRQFILSSKKLLLSDSGFYLCAWSLGQRTDTQYFGPGTRLTVL.

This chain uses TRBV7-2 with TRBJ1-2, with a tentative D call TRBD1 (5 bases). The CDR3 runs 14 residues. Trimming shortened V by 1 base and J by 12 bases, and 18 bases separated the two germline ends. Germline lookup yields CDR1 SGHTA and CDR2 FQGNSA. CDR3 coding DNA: TGTGCCAGCAGCTTAGGGCAGGGATTTTCCCAGCACACCTTC. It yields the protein CASSLGQGFSQHTF.

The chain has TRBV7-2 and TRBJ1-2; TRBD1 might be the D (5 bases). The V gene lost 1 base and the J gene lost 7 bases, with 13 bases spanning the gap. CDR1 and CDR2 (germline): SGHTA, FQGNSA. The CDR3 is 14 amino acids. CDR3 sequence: CASSLERGEFGYTF. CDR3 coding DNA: TGTGCCAGCAGCTTAGAGAGGGGAGAATTTGGCTACACCTTC.

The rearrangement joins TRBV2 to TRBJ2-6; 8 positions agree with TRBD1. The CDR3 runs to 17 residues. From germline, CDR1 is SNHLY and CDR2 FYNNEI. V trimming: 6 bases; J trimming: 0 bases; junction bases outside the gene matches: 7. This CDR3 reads CASRGTGSSSGANVLTF. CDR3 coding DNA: TGTGCCAGCAGGGGGACAGGTTCGAGCTCTGGGGCCAACGTCCTGACTTTC.

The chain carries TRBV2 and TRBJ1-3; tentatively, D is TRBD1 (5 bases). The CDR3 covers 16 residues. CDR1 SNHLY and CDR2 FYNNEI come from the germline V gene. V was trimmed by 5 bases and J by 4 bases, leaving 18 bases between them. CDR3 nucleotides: TGTGCCAGCAGTCTTACCTTGACAGTCGCCGGAAACACCATATATTTT. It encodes CASSLTLTVAGNTIYF.

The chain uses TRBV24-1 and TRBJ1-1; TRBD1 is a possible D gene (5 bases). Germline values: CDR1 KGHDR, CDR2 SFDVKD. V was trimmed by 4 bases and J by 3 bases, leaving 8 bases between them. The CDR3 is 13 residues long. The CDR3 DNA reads TGTGCCACCAGTGACCCGGGGCACACTGAAGCTTTCTTT. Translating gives CATSDPGHTEAFF.

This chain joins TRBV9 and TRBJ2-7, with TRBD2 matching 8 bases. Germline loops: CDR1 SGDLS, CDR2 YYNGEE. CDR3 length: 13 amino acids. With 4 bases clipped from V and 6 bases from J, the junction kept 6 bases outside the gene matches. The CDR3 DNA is TGTGCCAGCAGCTCCACAACTAGCGGCGAGCAGTACTTC. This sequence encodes CASSSTTSGEQYF.

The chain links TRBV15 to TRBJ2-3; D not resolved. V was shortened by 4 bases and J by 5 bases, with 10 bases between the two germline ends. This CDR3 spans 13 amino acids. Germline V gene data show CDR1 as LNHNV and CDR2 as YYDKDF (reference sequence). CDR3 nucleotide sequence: TGTGCCACCAGCACCGGACCCCGAGATACGCAGTATTTT. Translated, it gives CATSTGPRDTQYF.

CDR3 loop: CASGYRQDTEAFF. Written as DNA, the CDR3 is TGTGCTAGTGGTTACAGACAGGACACTGAAGCTTTCTTT. The chain couples TRBV12-5 to TRBJ1-1; D possibly corresponds to TRBD1 (6 bases). There are 13 residues in the CDR3. Deletions cut 4 bases from V and 3 bases from J, with 9 bases between. Germline V lookup: CDR1 LGHNT, CDR2 FRNRAP.

CDR3 protein: CASSVVGQGSYGYTF. In nucleotides, the CDR3 is TGTGCCAGCAGCGTAGTCGGACAAGGGTCCTATGGCTACACCTTC. The rearrangement uses TRBV9 and TRBJ1-2; a weak D match, TRBD1 (5 bases). Germline CDR1 SGDLS, CDR2 YYNGEE. Between the trimmed V and J ends, which lost 0 bases and 4 bases, there was a span of 13 bases. CDR3 length equals 15 residues.

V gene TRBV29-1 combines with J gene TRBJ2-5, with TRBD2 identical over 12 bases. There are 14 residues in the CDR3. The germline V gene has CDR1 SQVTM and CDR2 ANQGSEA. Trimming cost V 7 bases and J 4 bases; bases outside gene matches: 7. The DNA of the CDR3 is TGCAGCGCCAGACTAGCGGGGGTTCCAGAGACCCAGTACTTC. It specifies CSARLAGVPETQYF.

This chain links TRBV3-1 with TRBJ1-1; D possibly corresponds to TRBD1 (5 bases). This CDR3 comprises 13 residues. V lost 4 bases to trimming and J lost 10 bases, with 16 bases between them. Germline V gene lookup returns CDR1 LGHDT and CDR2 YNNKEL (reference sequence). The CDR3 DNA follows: TGTGCCAGCAGCCTTATCCTCGGCGGGGGAGCTTTCTTT. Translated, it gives CASSLILGGGAFF.

CDR3 region: CASGTANTGELFF. The CDR3 DNA reads TGTGCCAGCGGGACTGCGAACACCGGGGAGCTGTTTTTT. The rearrangement joins TRBV6-4 to TRBJ2-2, with D possibly matching TRBD2 (6 bases). V lost 8 bases and J lost 0, with 7 bases in between. CDR3 length: 13 amino acids. Germline lookup yields CDR1 MRHNA and CDR2 SNTAGT.

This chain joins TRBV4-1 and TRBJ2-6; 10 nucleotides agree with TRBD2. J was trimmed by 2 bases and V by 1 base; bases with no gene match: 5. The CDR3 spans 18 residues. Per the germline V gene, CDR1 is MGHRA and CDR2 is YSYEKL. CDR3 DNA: TGCGCCAGCAGCCAAGCGATAGCGGGGGGTACTGGGGCCAACGTCCTGACTTTC. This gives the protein CASSQAIAGGTGANVLTF.

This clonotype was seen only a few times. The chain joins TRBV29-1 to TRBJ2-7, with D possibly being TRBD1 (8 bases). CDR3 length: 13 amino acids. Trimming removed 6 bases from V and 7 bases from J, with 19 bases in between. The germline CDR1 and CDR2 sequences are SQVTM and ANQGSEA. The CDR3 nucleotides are TGCAGCGTCGAACAGGGGGGGGTCGGGGAGCAGTACTTC. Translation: CSVEQGGVGEQYF.

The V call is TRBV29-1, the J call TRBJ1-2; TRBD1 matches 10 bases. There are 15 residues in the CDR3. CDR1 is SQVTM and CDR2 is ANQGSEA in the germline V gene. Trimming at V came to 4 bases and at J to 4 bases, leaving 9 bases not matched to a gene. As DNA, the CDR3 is TGCAGCGTTGTGGGGACAGGGGTTTCGGGCTATGGCTACACCTTC. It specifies CSVVGTGVSGYGYTF.